This TCR beta chain is drawn from a study of cytomegalovirus exposure and HLA in healthy donors. Study-level results: The study assumed roughly uniform donor sequencing depth for presence/absence analyses. Several of the most significant clusters appeared linked to common viral pathogens, based on a later analysis. V- and J-gene trimming of TCR beta was linked (in a later analysis) to a missense DCLRE1C variant.

The V gene lost 5 bases and the J gene lost 6 bases, with 8 bases spanning the gap. Germline CDR1 MNHEY, CDR2 SMNVEV (reference sequence). The CDR3 consists of 11 residues. In the case of this clone: The antigen remains unidentified.

Primers: 60 Vbeta forward and 13 Jbeta reverse. Here immunoSEQ multiplex PCR was the method, and the copy in TCRdb shows in-frame clones only, minus some. The sample includes fewer than 200,000 clones, more than 70% of them seen just once. The rearrangement uses TRBV27 and TRBJ2-7; a possible D gene is TRBD1 (5 bases). Sample: PBMCs. The clonotype originates from a male donor in good health and CMV-seronegative. Here the CDR3 DNA reads TGTGCCAGCAGTAAAGGGGCCGAGCAGTACTTC. It is translated as CASSKGAEQYF.